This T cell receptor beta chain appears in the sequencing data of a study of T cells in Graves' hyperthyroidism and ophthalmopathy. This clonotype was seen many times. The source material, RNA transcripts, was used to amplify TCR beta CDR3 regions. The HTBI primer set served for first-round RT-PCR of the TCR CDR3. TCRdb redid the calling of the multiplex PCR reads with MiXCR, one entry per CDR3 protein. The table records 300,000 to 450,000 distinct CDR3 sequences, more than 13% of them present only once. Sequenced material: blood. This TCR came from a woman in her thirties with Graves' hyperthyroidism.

The CDR3 protein is CASSLVGTGMVSNQPQHF. In DNA, the CDR3 is TGTGCCAGCAGCTTAGTGGGGACAGGGATGGTTAGCAATCAGCCCCAGCATTTT. This rearrangement joins TRBV7-2 to TRBJ1-5; the match to TRBD1 covers 9 bases. CDR3 length: 18 amino acids. With 1 base clipped from V and 0 bases from J, the junction kept 7 bases outside the gene matches. Germline CDR1 reads SGHTA; CDR2 reads FQGNSA.